A selection of T cell receptor beta chains follows, all from one sample in a study of neurological immune-mediated disorders. One entry per CDR3 protein, called by TCRdb with MiXCR from the 5' RACE reads. Of roughly 50,000 distinct CDR3 sequences in the sample, 10% were seen once. The sample consisted of PBMCs. All receptors derive from a man in his 70s with HTLV-1-associated myelopathy (HAM/TSP). CDR3s include the opening cysteine and the closing phenylalanine or tryptophan. A D gene is named only where the DNA matches it firmly. Clone size, where shown, is once, few, many, or a class for clones that have expanded.

D gene: TRBD1; V gene: TRBV12-3/TRBV12-4; J gene: TRBJ2-7; clone size: many; CDR3 DNA: TGTGCCAGCAGTCCCAGAGGGTATAGGGACAGCTCCTACGAGCAGTACTTC; CDR3 protein: CASSPRGYRDSSYEQYF
D gene: TRBD1; V gene: TRBV5-1; J gene: TRBJ2-4; clone size: many; CDR3 DNA: TGCGCCAGCAGCTCCCAGTCCGCAGGGGGACAAAACATTCAGTACTTC; CDR3 protein: CASSSQSAGGQNIQYF
D gene: -; V gene: TRBV20-1; J gene: TRBJ2-6; clone size: many; CDR3 DNA: TGCAGTGCTAGATCGGGTAGGGGGACTGGGGCCAACGTCCTGACTTTC; CDR3 protein: CSARSGRGTGANVLTF
D gene: -; V gene: TRBV12-3/TRBV12-4; J gene: TRBJ1-2; clone size: medium-sized; CDR3 DNA: TGTGCCAGCAGGCAACAAGGGGGAGGCTACACCTTC; CDR3 protein: CASRQQGGGYTF
D gene: -; V gene: TRBV7-8; J gene: TRBJ2-7; clone size: many; CDR3 DNA: TGTGCCAGCAGCCCTAGAAATTGGGGCTTCTACGAGCAGTACTTC; CDR3 protein: CASSPRNWGFYEQYF
D gene: TRBD2; V gene: TRBV7-6; J gene: TRBJ2-1; clone size: many; CDR3 DNA: TGTGCCAGCAGCTTAAGGACTAGCGGGGCGACGAATGAGCAGTTCTTC; CDR3 protein: CASSLRTSGATNEQFF
D gene: -; V gene: TRBV10-3; J gene: TRBJ2-7; clone size: many; CDR3 DNA: TGTGCCATCAGTGAGTCGATTTCCCCCGCCTACGAGCAGTACTTC; CDR3 protein: CAISESISPAYEQYF
D gene: -; V gene: TRBV20-1; J gene: TRBJ2-1; clone size: many; CDR3 DNA: TGCAGTGCTAGTTTCCCGAGCTCCTACAATGAGCAGTTCTTC; CDR3 protein: CSASFPSSYNEQFF
D gene: TRBD2; V gene: TRBV7-2; J gene: TRBJ2-3; clone size: -; CDR3 DNA: TGTGCCAGCAGCTTAGTGACTAGCGGGAGGCCAGGGGATTTT; CDR3 protein: CASSLVTSGRPGDF
D gene: TRBD1; V gene: TRBV7-2; J gene: TRBJ2-7; clone size: many; CDR3 DNA: TGTGCCAGCAGCTTGGCTGGACAGGGCCTCTACGAGCAGTACTTC; CDR3 protein: CASSLAGQGLYEQYF
D gene: -; V gene: TRBV5-5; J gene: TRBJ2-3; clone size: medium-sized; CDR3 DNA: TGTGCCAGCAGCTCCCAACTAGGAGATACGCAGTATTTT; CDR3 protein: CASSSQLGDTQYF
D gene: -; V gene: TRBV20-1; J gene: TRBJ2-7; clone size: -; CDR3 DNA: TGCAGTGCTAGGCCCAGAGAGTACGTGCAGTACTTC; CDR3 protein: CSARPREYVQYF
D gene: TRBD1; V gene: TRBV5-1; J gene: TRBJ1-1; clone size: -; CDR3 DNA: TGCGCCAGCAGTCCCGGGACAGTCCAGATGTCGACTGAAGCTTTCTTT; CDR3 protein: CASSPGTVQMSTEAFF
D gene: -; V gene: TRBV6-2/TRBV6-3; J gene: TRBJ2-7; clone size: many; CDR3 DNA: TGTGCCAGCAGTTACAGGGCTGGCCTAACCTACGAGCAGTACTTC; CDR3 protein: CASSYRAGLTYEQYF
D gene: -; V gene: TRBV7-2; J gene: TRBJ2-3; clone size: -; CDR3 DNA: TGTGCCAGCAGCCGTTCAGCCCTAGCACCCGATACGCAGTATTTT; CDR3 protein: CASSRSALAPDTQYF
D gene: -; V gene: TRBV7-6; J gene: TRBJ1-1; clone size: many; CDR3 DNA: TGTGCCAGCAGCAGAGGGGATCAATGGGGCCGGGGGACTGAAGCTTTCTTT; CDR3 protein: CASSRGDQWGRGTEAFF
D gene: -; V gene: TRBV20-1; J gene: TRBJ2-7; clone size: many; CDR3 DNA: TGCAGTGCTAGAGATAAGGGCCGAGGGGGGGAGCAGTACTTC; CDR3 protein: CSARDKGRGGEQYF
D gene: -; V gene: TRBV27; J gene: TRBJ2-1; clone size: many; CDR3 DNA: TGTGCCAGCAGTTCCCGGGACCTACGGGAGCAGTTCTTC; CDR3 protein: CASSSRDLREQFF
D gene: TRBD2; V gene: TRBV20-1; J gene: TRBJ2-2; clone size: many; CDR3 DNA: TGCAGTGCTAGAGAGGACGGGAGGGCCCACACCGGGGAGCTGTTTTTT; CDR3 protein: CSAREDGRAHTGELFF
D gene: -; V gene: TRBV20-1; J gene: TRBJ1-5; clone size: many; CDR3 DNA: TGCAGTGCTCCATCGGCCCCGGGCCTCCATAATAATCAGCCCCAGCATTTT; CDR3 protein: CSAPSAPGLHNNQPQHF
D gene: -; V gene: TRBV7-2; J gene: TRBJ1-5; clone size: many; CDR3 DNA: TGTGCCAGCAGCTTAGGAAGGGGGGCAAATCAGCCCCAGCATTTT; CDR3 protein: CASSLGRGANQPQHF
D gene: TRBD2; V gene: TRBV5-1; J gene: TRBJ2-7; clone size: many; CDR3 DNA: TGCGCCAGCAGCAATAGCGGGAGTTCTTACGAGCAGTACTTC; CDR3 protein: CASSNSGSSYEQYF
D gene: -; V gene: TRBV3-2; J gene: TRBJ1-5; clone size: many; CDR3 DNA: TGTGCCAGCAGCCAAGATAAACCGCTTAGCAATCAGCCCCAGCATTTT; CDR3 protein: CASSQDKPLSNQPQHF
D gene: TRBD1; V gene: TRBV7-6; J gene: TRBJ2-7; clone size: many; CDR3 DNA: TGTGCCAGCAGCTTAGACTTTGGGACAGGTTACGAGCAGTACTTC; CDR3 protein: CASSLDFGTGYEQYF
D gene: TRBD1; V gene: TRBV6-2/TRBV6-3; J gene: TRBJ1-5; clone size: few; CDR3 DNA: TGTGCCAGCAGCTTAACCCCCAGGGGGATGAGCAATCAGCCCCAGCATTTT; CDR3 protein: CASSLTPRGMSNQPQHF
D gene: -; V gene: TRBV5-1; J gene: TRBJ1-2; clone size: few; CDR3 DNA: TGCGCCAGCAGCTTATACAACTATGGCTACACCTTC; CDR3 protein: CASSLYNYGYTF
D gene: TRBD2; V gene: TRBV5-1; J gene: TRBJ2-2; clone size: many; CDR3 DNA: TGCGCCAGCAGCTTGGACCCTAGCGGGAGGTCGAACACCGGGGAGCTGTTTTTT; CDR3 protein: CASSLDPSGRSNTGELFF
D gene: -; V gene: TRBV12-3/TRBV12-4; J gene: TRBJ2-3; clone size: many; CDR3 DNA: TGTGCCAGCAGTGGGCGGCTCGCAGATACGCAGTATTTT; CDR3 protein: CASSGRLADTQYF
D gene: -; V gene: TRBV6-6; J gene: TRBJ2-3; clone size: many; CDR3 DNA: TGTGCCAGCAGTTTAAGAGGGGCGGGCACAGATACGCAGTATTTT; CDR3 protein: CASSLRGAGTDTQYF
D gene: -; V gene: TRBV20-1; J gene: TRBJ2-1; clone size: many; CDR3 DNA: TGCAGTGCTACCGGGACATGGGGACGTGGTGAGCAGTTCTTC; CDR3 protein: CSATGTWGRGEQFF
D gene: -; V gene: TRBV11-3; J gene: TRBJ2-1; clone size: many; CDR3 DNA: TGTGCCAGCAGCTTAGATGGACGGGATGAGCAGTTCTTC; CDR3 protein: CASSLDGRDEQFF
D gene: -; V gene: TRBV6-1; J gene: TRBJ2-1; clone size: many; CDR3 DNA: TGTGCCAGCAGGGACCCTAACTACAATGAGCAGTTCTTC; CDR3 protein: CASRDPNYNEQFF
D gene: -; V gene: TRBV20-1; J gene: TRBJ1-3; clone size: many; CDR3 DNA: TGCAGTGCTAGAAACCGCCGTGACACCATATATTTT; CDR3 protein: CSARNRRDTIYF
D gene: TRBD1; V gene: TRBV7-3; J gene: TRBJ2-5; clone size: -; CDR3 DNA: TGTGCCAGCAGCACGGGACAGCAAGAGACCCAGTACTTC; CDR3 protein: CASSTGQQETQYF
D gene: -; V gene: TRBV7-8; J gene: TRBJ2-3; clone size: -; CDR3 DNA: TGTGCCAGCAGCTATACAGGAGATACGCAGTATTTT; CDR3 protein: CASSYTGDTQYF
D gene: -; V gene: TRBV6-5; J gene: TRBJ2-1; clone size: many; CDR3 DNA: TGTGCCAGCAGTCGTGCCTTCCTTTCCTACAATGAGCAGTTCTTC; CDR3 protein: CASSRAFLSYNEQFF